This entry is about one TCR beta chain. This clonotype has at least ten counts. Its antigen is currently not known. The sample holds no much larger clone one base away, and base qualities are not on file. Every donor in the study was a healthy Caucasian. Using Miltenyi CD45RO+ enrichment and human naive T-cell isolation kits, memory (CD45RO+) and naive T cells were isolated from PBMC. Library preparation used 5' RACE. The sequencer was an Illumina HiSeq 2000. A universal primer binding site was added through template switching, and the final cDNA carried a unique molecular identifier so that TCR cDNA molecules could be counted accurately. First-strand cDNA for TCR alpha and beta chains was synthesized from specific primers in the conserved constant-segment region. To control for contamination, each cDNA library was double barcoded with a SMART-Mk sample barcode plus Illumina barcodes. Two successive PCR steps introduced TruSeq adapter sequences along with Illumina sample barcodes. The Illumina HiSeq platform was used with custom primers to sequence TCR alpha and beta cDNA libraries. The paper's data handling went like this. Raw reads were processed with MiGEC to extract unique molecular identifiers, and MiXCR was used to determine CDR3 positions. For each individual, recombination models were inferred using an EM algorithm with the repgenHMM and IGoR tools. The tcR package in R was used for shared clonotype analysis, with sharing normalized by the product of cloneset sizes. To study raw recombination without the effects of thymic and clonal selection, out-of-frame nonproductive sequences were analyzed. TCRdb applied fastp at Q25 and MiXCR to the public reads, then kept only in-frame beta chains. Identical CDR3 proteins give one entry, which carries the most common genes and DNA. Here the V and J calls rest on TCRdb's processing, not on the authors' analysis. Across this sample there are under 300,000 distinct CDR3 sequences, with roughly 13% seen only once. The ten biggest clones cover around 8.9% of the sample.

This specimen belongs to a study of identical twins (dated by TCRdb to about 2016). Regarding the research as a whole: To test whether fetal clonotypes persist, the study used deep sequencing on TCR alpha and beta repertoires from monozygotic twins, unrelated adults of various ages, and cord blood. Replicate twin experiments were performed at different times using different library preparation protocols to rule out contamination.

Results the study describes overall, beyond this receptor: In monozygotic twins, recombination models systematically underestimated out-of-frame TCR alpha sharing, but the models matched the sharing seen between unrelated individuals. Abundant cord blood beta clonotypes carried fewer insertions; young adult naive repertoires showed a weaker similar trend, while memory repertoires showed none. Zero-insertion analyses could be partly confounded by invariant T cells such as MAIT and iNKT, though diverse VJ usage argued against such confounding for most clonotypes. Because the same donors could not be followed over many years, the conclusions relied on cross-sectional statistical analysis. Excess twin sharing in beta out-of-frame sequences was weaker because fewer shared sequences lowered the signal-to-noise ratio. Compared with coincidental sharing between unrelated individuals, an excess of low generation-probability sequences was observed among out-of-frame TCR alpha sequences shared between twins.

For CDR1 and CDR2, the germline V gene lists SGHVS and FNYEAQ. Spanning cysteine to phenylalanine, the CDR3 consists of 15 amino acids. Left in the record is the CDR3 DNA by itself, 45 bases read in frame from the first base. At the junction V is shortened by 5 bases and J by 0 bases, with 11 bases in between. The TCR originated in a woman between 18 and 30 years old in good health. The sequencing sample was made of memory (CD45RO+) T cells sorted from blood. The sample's cell subset or site label, decoded: CD45RO+ enriched T cells. The V gene is TRBV7-6 and the J gene is TRBJ2-1, with the D gene not confidently named. The DNA sequence is TGTGCCAGCAGCCGACCCCGTAGCTCCTACAATGAGCAGTTCTTC. Translation gives CASSRPRSSYNEQFF.